The 20 T cell receptor beta chains in this list originate from one sample, sequenced in a study of T cell responses to AZD1222 COVID-19 vaccine. Repertoires were generated with immunoSEQ multiplex PCR, while TCRdb's copy carries only in-frame clones and drops some. The table lists about 110,000 clones, approximately 87% of them singletons. The sequencing here drew on peripheral blood, taken on day 0 of AZD1222 vaccination. Receptor source: an adult in good health.

This clone was observed a single time. The V and J genes are TRBV12-5 and TRBJ2-1; tentative D call: TRBD1 (6 bases). The length of the CDR3 is 16 residues. Germline values: CDR1 LGHNT, CDR2 FRNRAP. Trimming shortened V by 5 bases and J by 7 bases, and 21 bases separated the two germline ends. The chain's CDR3 is CASGPVFTKGTNEQFF. The CDR3 DNA follows: TGTGCTAGTGGTCCCGTCTTTACGAAGGGGACAAATGAGCAGTTCTTC.

This rearrangement joins TRBV4-3 to TRBJ2-7; 7 bases map to TRBD1. The CDR3 has 14 amino acids. Germline values: CDR1 LGHNA, CDR2 YSLEER. The J segment lost 3 bases and the V segment lost 2 bases, leaving 4 bases of the junction unmatched. CDR3 in DNA: TGCGCCAGCAGCCAATGGACAGGATTCTACGAGCAGTACTTC. This codes for CASSQWTGFYEQYF.

The table lists this clone with a few counts. The chain couples TRBV10-3 to TRBJ1-2; TRBD1 aligns across 9 bases. CDR3 size: 15 residues. The germline gives CDR1 ENHRY, CDR2 SYGVKD. Trimming cost V 0 bases and J 1 base; bases outside gene matches: 0. The CDR3 region has the DNA TGTGCCATCAGTGAGTCGACAGGGGGTAACTATGGCTACACCTTC. Its translation is CAISESTGGNYGYTF.

In this sample, this clone turned up once. The chain combines TRBV6-5 with TRBJ1-6; a weak D match, TRBD1 (6 bases). CDR1 is MNHEY, CDR2 SVGAGI, per germline. This CDR3 region has 14 residues. V lost 7 bases to trimming and J lost 4 bases, with 11 bases between them. The CDR3, as DNA: TGTGCCAGCACCGGACAGTTTTATAATTCACCCCTCCACTTT. Its protein product is CASTGQFYNSPLHF.

This chain links TRBV7-2 with TRBJ1-2; 9 positions agree with TRBD1. Germline CDR1 and CDR2: SGHTA and FQGNSA. The V gene end was trimmed by 1 base and the J gene end by 4 bases; junction bases not matched to a gene: 7. This CDR3 has 16 residues. This CDR3 is CASSLEDRGWAYGYTF. For the CDR3, the DNA is TGTGCCAGCAGCTTAGAAGACAGGGGGTGGGCCTATGGCTACACCTTC.

V is TRBV19 and J is TRBJ2-1; D not certain. The CDR3 totals 14 residues. The V and J ends lost 3 bases and 6 bases respectively, with 12 bases between them. From germline, CDR1 is LNHDA and CDR2 SQIVND (reference sequence). CDR3 amino acids: CASSIVQRGNEQFF. In nucleotides, the CDR3 is TGTGCCAGTAGTATCGTCCAGCGAGGCAATGAGCAGTTCTTC. Full variable domain (remainder filled in from reference TRBV19 and TRBJ2-1): DGGITQSPKYLFRKEGQNVTLSCEQNLNHDAMYWYRQDPGQGLRLIYYSQIVNDFQKGDIAEGYSVSREKKESFPLTVTSAQKNPTAFYLCASSIVQRGNEQFFGPGTRLTVL.

J is TRBJ1-6 and V is TRBV6-2 or TRBV6-3; D call uncertain. The CDR3 contains 16 residues. V lost 2 bases to trimming and J lost 9 bases, with 17 bases between them. Germline loops: CDR1 MNHEY, CDR2 SVGEGT. The CDR3 spells CASSYNPGESPSPLHF. The CDR3 DNA sequence: TGTGCCAGCAGTTACAATCCCGGGGAGTCCCCTTCACCCCTCCACTTT.

V is TRBV19 and J is TRBJ1-2; 11 bases map to TRBD1. CDR1 is LNHDA and CDR2 is SQIVND in the germline V gene (reference sequence). After removal of 6 bases from V and 3 bases from J, the junction contained 3 bases not matched to a gene. This CDR3 is 14 amino acids long. In nucleotides, the CDR3 is TGTGCCAGTAGCCTGGACAGGGGGCACTATGGCTACACCTTC. Amino acids: CASSLDRGHYGYTF.

CDR3 sequence: CASSHSRDGSNQPQHF. CDR3 coding DNA: TGCGCCAGCAGCCATTCCAGGGACGGTAGCAATCAGCCCCAGCATTTT. The chain has TRBV4-1 and TRBJ1-5, with D perhaps TRBD1 (5 bases). Looked up from germline, CDR1 is MGHRA and CDR2 is YSYEKL. The CDR3 has 16 amino acids. V was shortened by 3 bases and J by 0 bases, with 12 bases between the two germline ends.

The chain carries TRBV28 and TRBJ1-5; D gene uncertain. The CDR3 extends over 14 amino acids. Trimming removed 2 bases from V and 15 bases from J, with 20 bases in between. Germline V gives CDR1 MDHEN, CDR2 SYDVKM. This CDR3 is CASSLAGVPLVGHF. CDR3 in DNA: TGTGCCAGCAGTTTAGCCGGAGTCCCTTTAGTTGGGCATTTT.

To note about this clone: An end of the junction does not agree with germline; a read error may underlie this. This rearrangement joins TRBV27 to TRBJ1-2; the D gene is possibly TRBD1 (6 bases). The CDR3 has 12 amino acids. Germline values: CDR1 MNHEY, CDR2 SMNVEV (reference sequence). CDR3 loop: CAPGQFEQRGKF. The DNA of the CDR3 is TGTGCCCCCGGACAGTTCGAGCAGAGAGGGAAATTC.

The J gene is TRBJ1-2, the V gene TRBV19, with D hard to call. The germline gives CDR1 LNHDA, CDR2 SQIVND (reference sequence). The CDR3 has 14 residues. Trimming removed 1 base from V and 2 bases from J, with 8 bases in between. The CDR3 sequence is CASSIAQTNYGYTF. The CDR3 DNA follows: TGTGCCAGTAGTATAGCACAGACAAACTATGGCTACACCTTC.

V gene TRBV25-1 combines with J gene TRBJ2-1; 10 nucleotides agree with TRBD2. J was trimmed by 8 bases and V by 0 bases; bases with no gene match: 7. The germline V gene encodes CDR1 MGHDK and CDR2 SYGVNS. The CDR3 runs to 16 residues. CDR3: CASSEYTSGIRDEQFF. CDR3 coding DNA: TGTGCCAGCAGTGAATATACTAGCGGGATTCGGGATGAGCAGTTCTTC.

The V gene is TRBV15, the J gene TRBJ1-3; no firm D call. The CDR3 is 15 residues long. The germline CDR1 and CDR2 sequences are LNHNV and YYDKDF (reference sequence). Trimming left V 3 bases short and J 6 bases short, with 15 bases between. DNA of the CDR3: TGTGCCACCAGCAGTGAAAGGATAAGGCAAAACACCATATATTTT. Translating gives CATSSERIRQNTIYF.

This clone has just one count. The chain is built from TRBV3-1 (or the pseudogene TRBV3-2) and TRBJ2-7; unclear D gene. The CDR3 extends over 12 amino acids. Germline V gene data show CDR1 as LGHDT and CDR2 as YNNKEL (reference sequence). Trimming shortened V by 6 bases and J by 1 base, and 7 bases separated the two germline ends. DNA for the CDR3: TGTGCCAGCAGTCGGAATTCCTACGAGCAGTACTTC. Translation gives CASSRNSYEQYF.

This clone was counted a few times. The J gene is TRBJ1-2, the V gene TRBV6-5, with 10 bases lining up with TRBD1. Looked up from germline, CDR1 is MNHEY and CDR2 is SVGAGI. CDR3 length: 15 residues. V shed 0 bases, J shed 8 bases, and the junction held 6 bases outside the gene matches. CDR3 nucleotide sequence: TGTGCCAGCAGTTACTCGGGGACAGGGGATCGCGGCTACACCTTC. Translating it yields CASSYSGTGDRGYTF.

The chain combines TRBV11-3 with TRBJ2-7; tentative D call: TRBD1 (6 bases). V lost 0 bases to trimming and J lost 5 bases, with 17 bases between them. Germline loops: CDR1 SGHNT, CDR2 YENEEA. The CDR3 has 16 residues. The CDR3 spells CASSLDGGPGGHEQYF. The CDR3 DNA sequence: TGTGCCAGCAGCTTAGATGGGGGCCCGGGCGGCCACGAGCAGTACTTC.

This rearrangement joins TRBV7-8 to TRBJ1-2; 7 bases line up with TRBD1. The CDR3 sequence is 14 residues long. Unmatched junction bases numbered 4, after V lost 4 bases and J lost 2 bases. The germline V gene encodes CDR1 SGHVS and CDR2 FQNEAQ. CDR3 in amino acids: CASSWRGQNYGYTF. The CDR3 DNA reads TGTGCCAGCAGCTGGAGGGGACAGAACTATGGCTACACCTTC.

V gene TRBV7-2 combines with J gene TRBJ2-7; maybe TRBD1 (6 bases). CDR1 is SGHTA and CDR2 is FQGNSA in the germline V gene. The germline V and J ends were trimmed by 3 bases and 2 bases, with 11 bases remaining between them. This CDR3 contains 14 residues. CDR3 DNA: TGTGCCAGCAGCTTCGACAGGAGGACCTACGAGCAGTACTTC. It translates to CASSFDRRTYEQYF.

The chain recombines TRBV7-2 with TRBJ2-1; 8 bases are shared with TRBD2. Looked up from germline, CDR1 is SGHTA and CDR2 is FQGNSA. The CDR3 has 17 amino acids. V trimming: 1 base; J trimming: 5 bases; junction bases outside the gene matches: 10. The CDR3 here is CASSLEATLAGHNEQFF. The CDR3 coding sequence is TGTGCCAGCAGCTTAGAAGCGACGCTAGCGGGCCACAATGAGCAGTTCTTC. The variable domain in full, with the rest retrieved from reference TRBV7-2 and TRBJ2-1, is GAGVSQSPSNKVTEKGKDVELRCDPISGHTALYWYRQSLGQGLEFLIYFQGNSAPDKSGLPSDRFSAERTGGSVSTLTIQRTQQEDSAVYLCASSLEATLAGHNEQFFGPGTRLTVL.